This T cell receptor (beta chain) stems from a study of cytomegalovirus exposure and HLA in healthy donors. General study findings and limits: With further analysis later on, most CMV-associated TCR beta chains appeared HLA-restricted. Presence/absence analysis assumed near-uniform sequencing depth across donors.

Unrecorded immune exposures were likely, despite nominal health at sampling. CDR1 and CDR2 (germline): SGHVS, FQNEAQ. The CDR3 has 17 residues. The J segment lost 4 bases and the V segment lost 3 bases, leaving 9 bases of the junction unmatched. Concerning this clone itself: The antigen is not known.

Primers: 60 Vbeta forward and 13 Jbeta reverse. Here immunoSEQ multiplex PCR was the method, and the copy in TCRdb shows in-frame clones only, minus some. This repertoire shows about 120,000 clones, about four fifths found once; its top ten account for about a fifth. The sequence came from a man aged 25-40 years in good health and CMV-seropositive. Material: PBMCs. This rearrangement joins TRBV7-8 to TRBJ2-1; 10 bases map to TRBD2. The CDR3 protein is CASSFKLWTSGYNEQFF. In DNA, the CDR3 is TGTGCCAGCAGCTTTAAACTCTGGACTAGCGGATACAATGAGCAGTTCTTC. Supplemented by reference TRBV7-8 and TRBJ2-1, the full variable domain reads GAGVSQSPRYKVAKRGQDVALRCDPISGHVSLFWYQQALGQGPEFLTYFQNEAQLDKSGLPSDRFFAERPEGSVSTLKIQRTQQEDSAVYLCASSFKLWTSGYNEQFFGPGTRLTVL.